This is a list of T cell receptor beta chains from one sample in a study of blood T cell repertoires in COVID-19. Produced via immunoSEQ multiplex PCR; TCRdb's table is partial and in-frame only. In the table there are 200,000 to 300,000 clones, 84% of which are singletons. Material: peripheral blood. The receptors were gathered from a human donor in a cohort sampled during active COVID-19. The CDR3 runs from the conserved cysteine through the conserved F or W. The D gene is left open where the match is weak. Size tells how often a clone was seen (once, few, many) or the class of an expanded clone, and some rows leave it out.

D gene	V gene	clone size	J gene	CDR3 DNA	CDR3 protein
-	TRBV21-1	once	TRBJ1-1	TGTGCCAGCAGCACCGGCAAGGGGATGAACACTGAAGCTTTCTTT	CASSTGKGMNTEAFF
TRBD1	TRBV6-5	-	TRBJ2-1	TGTGCCAGCAGGGGGACAGGGTGGGACAATGAGCAGTTCTTC	CASRGTGWDNEQFF
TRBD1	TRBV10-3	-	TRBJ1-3	TGTGCCATCAGGGGACAGGGTACGGGAAACACCATATATTTT	CAIRGQGTGNTIYF
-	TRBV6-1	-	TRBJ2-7	TGTGCCAGCAGTGCAATCGGGACTCCCGGAGGGATCCCGTACGAGCAGTACTTC	CASSAIGTPGGIPYEQYF
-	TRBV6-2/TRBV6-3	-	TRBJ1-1	TGTGCCAGCAGTTACTCGCGGCAATTGAACACTGAAGCTTTCTTT	CASSYSRQLNTEAFF
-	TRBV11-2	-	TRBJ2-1	TGTGCCAGCAGCTTGGCTTCCCCTGCCAATGAGCAGTTCTTC	CASSLASPANEQFF
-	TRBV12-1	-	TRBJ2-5	TGTGCCAGCAGCGAGGGACTAGTATCAGGAGAGACCCAGTACTTC	CASSEGLVSGETQYF
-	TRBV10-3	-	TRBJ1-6	TGTGCCATCAGTGAGGGCAGAACTAATTCACCCCTCCACTTT	CAISEGRTNSPLHF
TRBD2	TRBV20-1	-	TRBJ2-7	TGCAGTGCTAGTAAGGGACTAGCGGGGGACGAGCAGTACTTC	CSASKGLAGDEQYF
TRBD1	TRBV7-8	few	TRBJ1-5	TGTGCCAGCAGCTTAGGACAGGGGAAGGTGTGGAGCAATCAGCCCCAGCATTTT	CASSLGQGKVWSNQPQHF
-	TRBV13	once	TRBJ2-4	TGTGCCAGCAGCTTAGTGGCGGGATGGGCCAAAAACATTCAGTACTTC	CASSLVAGWAKNIQYF
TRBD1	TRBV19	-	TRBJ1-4	TGTGCCAGTAGGAGACAGGGAGGACATGAGGAAAAACTGTTTTTT	CASRRQGGHEEKLFF
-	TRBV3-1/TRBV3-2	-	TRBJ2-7	TGTGCCAGCAGCCAAGATCACTCTGTTGCCTACGAGCAGTACTTC	CASSQDHSVAYEQYF
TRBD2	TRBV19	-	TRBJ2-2	TGTGCCAGTAGCCGGGGGACTAGATGGACCGGGGAGCTGTTTTTT	CASSRGTRWTGELFF
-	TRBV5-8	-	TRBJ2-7	TGTGCCAGCAGGGAGGGGACGGTGACTACCTACGAGCAGTACTTC	CASREGTVTTYEQYF
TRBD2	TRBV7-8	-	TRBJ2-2	TGTGCCAGCACCTCCCCCCTGCCTAGCGGGAGTTTCACCGGGGAGCTGTTTTTT	CASTSPLPSGSFTGELFF
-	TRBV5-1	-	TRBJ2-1	TGCGCCAGCAGCCCGGCGACAGGAAGGTACAATGAGCAGTTCTTC	CASSPATGRYNEQFF
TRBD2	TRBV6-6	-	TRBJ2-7	TGTGCCAGCACCAGACTAGCGGGGGAACTCGAGCAGTACTTC	CASTRLAGELEQYF
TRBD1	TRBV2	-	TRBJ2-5	TGTGCCAGCACTCTGGGACAGGGCCGCCAAGAGACCCAGTACTTC	CASTLGQGRQETQYF
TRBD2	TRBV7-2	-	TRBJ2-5	TGTGCCAGCAGCCCGCGGGGGTGGGCACAAGAGACCCAGTACTTC	CASSPRGWAQETQYF
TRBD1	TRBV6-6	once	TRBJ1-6	TGTGCCAGCAGCCGCGGTGGACAGGGCGATTCACCCCTCCACTTT	CASSRGGQGDSPLHF
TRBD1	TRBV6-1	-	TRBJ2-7	TGTGCCAGCAGTGAAGGGGCAGGGGGCTACGAGCAGTACTTC	CASSEGAGGYEQYF
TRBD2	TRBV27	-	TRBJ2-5	TGTGCCAGCAGTTTCTCAGCGGGGGGAGAGACCCAGTACTTC	CASSFSAGGETQYF
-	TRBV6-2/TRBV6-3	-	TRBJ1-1	TGTGCCAGCAGTTACTCGTTCGGACAGATGAACACTGAAGCTTTCTTT	CASSYSFGQMNTEAFF
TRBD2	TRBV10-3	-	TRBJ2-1	TGTGCCATGGGACTAGCGGGAGACAATGAGCAGTTCTTC	CAMGLAGDNEQFF
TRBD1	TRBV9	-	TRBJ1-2	TGTGCCAGCAGCGCGACAGGGGGCGCTGGGGGCTACACCTTC	CASSATGGAGGYTF
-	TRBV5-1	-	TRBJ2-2	TGCGCCAGCAGCTCTCGCGTCAGGTTCGCGAACACCGGGGAGCTGTTTTTT	CASSSRVRFANTGELFF
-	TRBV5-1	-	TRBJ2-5	TGCGCCAGCAGCCTCGGGCCTCAGGGTCCGCAGGAGACCCAGTACTTC	CASSLGPQGPQETQYF
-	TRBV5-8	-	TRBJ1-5	TGTGCCAGCTCCTTTGATGGGGGGATGAGCAATCAGCCCCAGCATTTT	CASSFDGGMSNQPQHF
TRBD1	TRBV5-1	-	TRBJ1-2	TGCGCCAGCAGCTGGGTTGGACAGGGGGTGACGAGAGGCTACACCTTC	CASSWVGQGVTRGYTF
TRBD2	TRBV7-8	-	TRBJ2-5	TGTGCCAGCAGCTTAGCTCGACTAGCGGGGGCCTTTGGGCAAGAGACCCAGTACTTC	CASSLARLAGAFGQETQYF
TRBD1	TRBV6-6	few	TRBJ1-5	TGTGCCAGCAACAACCGGGACAGGGGAAATCAGCCCCAGCATTTT	CASNNRDRGNQPQHF
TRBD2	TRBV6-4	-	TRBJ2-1	TGTGCCAGCAGTGACTTGGGACTAGCGAATGAGCAGTTCTTC	CASSDLGLANEQFF
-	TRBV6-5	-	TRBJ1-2	TGTGCCAGCAGTTACTCGAAGGGGGTTCGTGGCTACACCTTC	CASSYSKGVRGYTF
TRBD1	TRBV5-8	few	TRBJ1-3	TGTGCCAGCAGCCGAGACCCCGGGACAGGGGAAGGTGGTGGAAACACCATATATTTT	CASSRDPGTGEGGGNTIYF
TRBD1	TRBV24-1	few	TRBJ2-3	TGTGCCACCAGTGATTTGTGGGGACAGGGGGCCACAGATACGCAGTATTTT	CATSDLWGQGATDTQYF
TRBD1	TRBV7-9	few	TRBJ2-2	TGTGCCAGCAGCTACCTACAGGGGGCCGGGGAGCTGTTTTTT	CASSYLQGAGELFF
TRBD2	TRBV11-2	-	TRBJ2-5	TGTGCCAGCAGCTTAACTAGCGGGGCCCCCAGAGAGACCCAGTACTTC	CASSLTSGAPRETQYF
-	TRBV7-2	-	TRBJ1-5	TGTGCCAGCAGCACCCAGGGTCCCCATCAGCCCCAGCATTTT	CASSTQGPHQPQHF
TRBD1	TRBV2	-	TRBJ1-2	TGTGCCAGCACCTTGGGACAGGGCCCCTATGGCTACACCTTC	CASTLGQGPYGYTF
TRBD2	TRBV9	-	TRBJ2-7	TGTGCCAGCAGGAGAGTGGGACTAGCGGGAGTCGAGCAGTACTTC	CASRRVGLAGVEQYF
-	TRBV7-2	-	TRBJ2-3	TGTGCCAGCAGCCGCGACAGAGCTAGCACAGATACGCAGTATTTT	CASSRDRASTDTQYF
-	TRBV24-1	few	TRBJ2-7	TGTGCCACCAGTGATCACTCCCACAGGACCCAAATCTCCTACGAGCAGTACTTC	CATSDHSHRTQISYEQYF
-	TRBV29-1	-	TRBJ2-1	TGCAGCGCTGTAGTGGGGAGCTCCTACAATGAGCAGTTCTTC	CSAVVGSSYNEQFF
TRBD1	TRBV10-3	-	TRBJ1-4	TGTGCCAGCCAAAAGGGACAGACTAATGAAAAACTGTTTTTT	CASQKGQTNEKLFF